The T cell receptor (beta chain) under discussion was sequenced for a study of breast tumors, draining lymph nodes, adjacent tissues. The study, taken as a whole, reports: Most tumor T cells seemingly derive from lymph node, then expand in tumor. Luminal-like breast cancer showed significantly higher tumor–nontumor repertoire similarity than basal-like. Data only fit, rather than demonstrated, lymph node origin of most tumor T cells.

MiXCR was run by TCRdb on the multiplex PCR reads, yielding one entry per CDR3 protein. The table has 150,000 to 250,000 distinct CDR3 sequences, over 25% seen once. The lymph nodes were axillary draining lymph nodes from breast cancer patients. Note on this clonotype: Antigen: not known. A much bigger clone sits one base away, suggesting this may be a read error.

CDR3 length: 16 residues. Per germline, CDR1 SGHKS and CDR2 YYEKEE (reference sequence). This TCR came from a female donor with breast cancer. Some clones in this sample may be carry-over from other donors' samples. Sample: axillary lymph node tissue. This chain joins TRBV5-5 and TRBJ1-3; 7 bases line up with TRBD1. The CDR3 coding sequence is TGTGCCAGCAGCCAGGGGGGGCCCGACTCTGGAAGCACCATATATTTT. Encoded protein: CASSQGGPDSGSTIYF.